These 8 T cell receptor beta chains came from one sample sequenced in a study of T cell responses to AZD1222 COVID-19 vaccine. TCRdb keeps only in-frame clones here, not all; method: immunoSEQ multiplex PCR. This table has 130,000 or so clones, around 87% appearing once. The sequenced sample was peripheral blood, obtained on day 0 of AZD1222 vaccination. Receptors originate from an adult in good health.

The CDR3 DNA reads as TGTGCCAGTCTCGGACAGATCAATAATTCACCCCTCCACTTT. Protein: CASLGQINNSPLHF. The rearrangement joins TRBV19 to TRBJ1-6, with TRBD1 as a possible D gene (6 bases). V was trimmed by 8 bases and J by 5 bases, leaving 13 bases between them. The CDR3 extends over 14 amino acids. CDR1 LNHDA and CDR2 SQIVND come from the germline V gene (reference sequence).

The chain is built from TRBV7-8 and TRBJ2-3; D may be TRBD1 (5 bases). CDR1 and CDR2 from the germline V gene are SGHVS and FQNEAQ. The CDR3 is made up of 14 amino acids. Between the trimmed V and J ends, which lost 0 bases and 3 bases, there was a span of 7 bases. Here the CDR3 DNA reads TGTGCCAGCAGCTTAGCGAAGGGGACAGATACGCAGTATTTT. Translating it yields CASSLAKGTDTQYF. Combining the CDR3 with reference TRBV7-8 and TRBJ2-3 gives the whole variable domain GAGVSQSPRYKVAKRGQDVALRCDPISGHVSLFWYQQALGQGPEFLTYFQNEAQLDKSGLPSDRFFAERPEGSVSTLKIQRTQQEDSAVYLCASSLAKGTDTQYFGPGTRLTVL.

The V call is TRBV7-2, the J call TRBJ2-4; 9 positions agree with TRBD2. This CDR3 region has 14 residues. The J segment lost 8 bases and the V segment lost 5 bases, leaving 7 bases of the junction unmatched. Per germline, CDR1 SGHTA and CDR2 FQGNSA. CDR3 region: CASSTGTSLHIQYF. The DNA for the CDR3 is TGTGCCAGCAGCACCGGGACTAGCCTCCACATTCAGTACTTC.

The V and J genes are TRBV18 and TRBJ1-5; D not certain. Germline V CDR1 and CDR2: KGHSH, LQKENI. The CDR3 is made up of 16 amino acids. V lost 5 bases to trimming and J lost 5 bases, with 19 bases between them. CDR3 loop: CASSSDGSLADQPQHF. The CDR3 DNA reads TGTGCCAGCTCATCGGACGGCAGCTTAGCCGATCAGCCCCAGCATTTT.

The chain combines TRBV10-3 with TRBJ1-2; possible D gene TRBD1, 5 bases. V gave up 6 bases and J gave up 2 bases, with 10 bases separating them. This CDR3 spans 13 amino acids. From germline, CDR1 is ENHRY and CDR2 SYGVKD. The CDR3 loop is CAISRDLNYGYTF. The CDR3 nucleotides are TGTGCCATCAGCCGGGACTTAAACTATGGCTACACCTTC.

The rearrangement uses TRBV7-9 and TRBJ2-1; 11 bases fit TRBD1. The CDR3 runs 15 residues. Germline assignment: CDR1 SEHNR and CDR2 FQNEAQ (reference sequence). The V gene end was trimmed by 5 bases and the J gene end by 16 bases; junction bases not matched to a gene: 16. CDR3 sequence: CASSPPGQGASIIFF. The DNA for the CDR3 is TGTGCCAGCAGCCCTCCCGGACAGGGGGCATCCATAATCTTCTTC.

V is TRBV5-4 and J is TRBJ2-5, with D possibly being TRBD1 (6 bases). The CDR3 is made up of 16 amino acids. Germline V CDR1 and CDR2: SGHNT, YYREEE (reference sequence). V dropped 4 bases and J dropped 3 bases, with 19 bases sitting between them. CDR3 in amino acids: CASSSSYRVEEETQYF. The CDR3 DNA follows: TGTGCCAGCAGCAGCAGCTACAGGGTTGAGGAAGAGACCCAGTACTTC.

The rearrangement links TRBV5-1 to TRBJ2-7, with a tentative D call TRBD2 (7 bases). V lost 2 bases, J lost 2 bases, and 17 bases lay in between. This CDR3 comprises 16 residues. Per the germline V gene, CDR1 is SGHRS and CDR2 is YFSETQ. The CDR3, as DNA: TGCGCCAGCAGCTTACAACGAACAGGGACTACCTACGAGCAGTACTTC. Residues: CASSLQRTGTTYEQYF.